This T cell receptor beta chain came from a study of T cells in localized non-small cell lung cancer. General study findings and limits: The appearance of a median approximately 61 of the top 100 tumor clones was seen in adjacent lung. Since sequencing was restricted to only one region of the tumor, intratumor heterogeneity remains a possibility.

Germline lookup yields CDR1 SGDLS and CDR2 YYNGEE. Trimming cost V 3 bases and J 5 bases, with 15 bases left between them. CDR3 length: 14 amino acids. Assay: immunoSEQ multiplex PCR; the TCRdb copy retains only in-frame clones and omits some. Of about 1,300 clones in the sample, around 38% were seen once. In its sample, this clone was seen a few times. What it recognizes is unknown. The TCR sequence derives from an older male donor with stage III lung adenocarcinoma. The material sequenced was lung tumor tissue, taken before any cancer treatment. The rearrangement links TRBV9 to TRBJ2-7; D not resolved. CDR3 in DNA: TGTGCCAGCAGCGGTGCTGATGAGATCCACGAGCAGTACTTC. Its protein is CASSGADEIHEQYF.